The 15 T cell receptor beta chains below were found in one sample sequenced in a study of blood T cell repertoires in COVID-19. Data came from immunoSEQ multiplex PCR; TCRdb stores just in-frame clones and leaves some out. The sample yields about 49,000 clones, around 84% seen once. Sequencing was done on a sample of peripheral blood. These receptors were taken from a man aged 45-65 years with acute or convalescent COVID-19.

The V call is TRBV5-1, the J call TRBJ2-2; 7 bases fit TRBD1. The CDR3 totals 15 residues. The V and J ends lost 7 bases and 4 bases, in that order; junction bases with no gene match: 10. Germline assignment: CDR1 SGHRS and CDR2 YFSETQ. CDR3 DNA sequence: TGCGCCAGCTTCAACCCCGGGACAGTCACCGGGGAGCTGTTTTTT. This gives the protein CASFNPGTVTGELFF. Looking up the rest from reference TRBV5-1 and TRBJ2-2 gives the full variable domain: KAGVTQTPRYLIKTRGQQVTLSCSPISGHRSVSWYQQTPGQGLQFLFEYFSETQRNKGNFPGRFSGRQFSNSRSEMNVSTLELGDSALYLCASFNPGTVTGELFFGEGSRLTVL.

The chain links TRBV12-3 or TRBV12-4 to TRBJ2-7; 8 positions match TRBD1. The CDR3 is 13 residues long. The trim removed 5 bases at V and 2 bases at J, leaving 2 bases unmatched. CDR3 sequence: CASSPGQAYEQYF. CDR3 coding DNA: TGTGCCAGCAGTCCGGGACAGGCCTACGAGCAGTACTTC.

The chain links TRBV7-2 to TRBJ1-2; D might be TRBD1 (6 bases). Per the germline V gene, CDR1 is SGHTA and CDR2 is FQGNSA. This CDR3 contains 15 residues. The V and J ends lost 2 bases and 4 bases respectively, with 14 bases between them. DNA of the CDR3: TGTGCCAGCAGCTTAAGTAGTACAGGGCCCTATGGCTACACCTTC. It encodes CASSLSSTGPYGYTF.

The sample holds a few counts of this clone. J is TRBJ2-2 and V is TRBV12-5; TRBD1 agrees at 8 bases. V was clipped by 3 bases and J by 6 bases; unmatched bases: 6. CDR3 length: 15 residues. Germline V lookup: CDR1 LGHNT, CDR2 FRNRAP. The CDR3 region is CASGFRQGAAGELFF. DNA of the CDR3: TGTGCTAGTGGTTTTAGGCAGGGGGCGGCCGGGGAGCTGTTTTTT.

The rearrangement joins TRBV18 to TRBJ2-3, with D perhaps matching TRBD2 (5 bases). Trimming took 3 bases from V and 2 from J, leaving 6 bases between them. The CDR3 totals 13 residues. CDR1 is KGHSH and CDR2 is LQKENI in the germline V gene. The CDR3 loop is CASSPGLTDTQYF. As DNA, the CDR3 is TGTGCCAGCTCACCCGGACTCACAGATACGCAGTATTTT. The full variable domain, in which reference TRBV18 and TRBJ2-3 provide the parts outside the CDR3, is NAGVMQNPRHLVRRRGQEARLRCSPMKGHSHVYWYRQLPEEGLKFMVYLQKENIIDESGMPKERFSAEFPKEGPSILRIQQVVRGDSAAYFCASSPGLTDTQYFGPGTRLTVL.

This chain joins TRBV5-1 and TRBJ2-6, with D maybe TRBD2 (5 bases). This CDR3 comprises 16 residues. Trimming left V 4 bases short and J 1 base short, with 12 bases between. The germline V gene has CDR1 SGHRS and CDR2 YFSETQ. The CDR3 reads CASSPLTGSGANVLTF. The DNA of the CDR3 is TGCGCCAGCAGCCCCCTTACGGGATCTGGGGCCAACGTCCTGACTTTC.

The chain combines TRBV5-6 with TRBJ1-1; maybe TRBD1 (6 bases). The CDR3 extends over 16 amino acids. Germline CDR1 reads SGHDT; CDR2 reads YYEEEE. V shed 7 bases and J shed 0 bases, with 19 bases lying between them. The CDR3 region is CASGLYQGGLNTEAFF. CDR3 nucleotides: TGTGCCAGCGGATTGTACCAAGGGGGTCTGAACACTGAAGCTTTCTTT.

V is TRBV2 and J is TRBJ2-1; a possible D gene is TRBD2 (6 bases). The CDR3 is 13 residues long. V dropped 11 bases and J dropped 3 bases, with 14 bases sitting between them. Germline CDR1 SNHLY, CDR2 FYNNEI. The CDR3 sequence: CASPGLLYNEQFF. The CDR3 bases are TGTGCCTCCCCGGGACTCCTCTACAATGAGCAGTTCTTC.

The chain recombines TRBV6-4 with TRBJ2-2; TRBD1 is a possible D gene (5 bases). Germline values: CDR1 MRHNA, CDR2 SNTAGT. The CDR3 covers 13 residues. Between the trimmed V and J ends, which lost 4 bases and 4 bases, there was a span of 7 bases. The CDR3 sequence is CASSGTFTGELFF. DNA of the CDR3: TGTGCCAGCAGTGGGACATTCACCGGGGAGCTGTTTTTT.

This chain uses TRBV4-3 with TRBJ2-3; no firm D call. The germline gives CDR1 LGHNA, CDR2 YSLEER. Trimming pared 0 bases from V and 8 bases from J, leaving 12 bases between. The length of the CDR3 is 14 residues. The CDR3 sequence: CASSQEVGGRTQYF. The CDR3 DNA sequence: TGCGCCAGCAGCCAAGAGGTCGGTGGTCGTACGCAGTATTTT.

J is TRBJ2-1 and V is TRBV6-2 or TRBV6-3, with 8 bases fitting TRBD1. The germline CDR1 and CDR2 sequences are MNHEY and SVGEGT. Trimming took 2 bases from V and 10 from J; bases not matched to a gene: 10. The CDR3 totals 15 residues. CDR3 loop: CASSYGQGALWEQFF. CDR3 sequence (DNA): TGTGCCAGCAGTTACGGCCAGGGGGCGCTTTGGGAGCAGTTCTTC.

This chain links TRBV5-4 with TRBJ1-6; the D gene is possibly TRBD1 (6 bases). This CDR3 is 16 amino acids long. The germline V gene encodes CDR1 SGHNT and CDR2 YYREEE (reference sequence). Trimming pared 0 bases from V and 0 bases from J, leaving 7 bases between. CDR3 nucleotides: TGTGCCAGCAGCTTGGCCAGGGGCTCCTATAATTCACCCCTCCACTTT. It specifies CASSLARGSYNSPLHF.

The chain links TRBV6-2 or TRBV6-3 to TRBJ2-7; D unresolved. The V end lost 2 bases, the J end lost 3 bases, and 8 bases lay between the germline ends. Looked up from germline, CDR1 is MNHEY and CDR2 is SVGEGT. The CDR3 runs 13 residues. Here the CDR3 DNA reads TGTGCCAGCAGTTACCTTACGAGCTACGAGCAGTACTTC. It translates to CASSYLTSYEQYF.

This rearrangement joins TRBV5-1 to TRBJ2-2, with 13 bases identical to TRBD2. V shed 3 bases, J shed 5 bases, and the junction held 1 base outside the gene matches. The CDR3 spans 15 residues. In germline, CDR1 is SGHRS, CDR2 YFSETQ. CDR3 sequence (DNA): TGCGCCAGCAGCTCGACTAGCGGGAGGACCGGGGAGCTGTTTTTT. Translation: CASSSTSGRTGELFF.

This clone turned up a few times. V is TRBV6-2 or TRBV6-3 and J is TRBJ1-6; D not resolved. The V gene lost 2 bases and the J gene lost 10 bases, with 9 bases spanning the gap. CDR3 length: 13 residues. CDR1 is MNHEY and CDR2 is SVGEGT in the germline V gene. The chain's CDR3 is CASSYEERSPLHF. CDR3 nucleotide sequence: TGTGCCAGCAGTTACGAGGAGAGGTCACCCCTCCACTTT.